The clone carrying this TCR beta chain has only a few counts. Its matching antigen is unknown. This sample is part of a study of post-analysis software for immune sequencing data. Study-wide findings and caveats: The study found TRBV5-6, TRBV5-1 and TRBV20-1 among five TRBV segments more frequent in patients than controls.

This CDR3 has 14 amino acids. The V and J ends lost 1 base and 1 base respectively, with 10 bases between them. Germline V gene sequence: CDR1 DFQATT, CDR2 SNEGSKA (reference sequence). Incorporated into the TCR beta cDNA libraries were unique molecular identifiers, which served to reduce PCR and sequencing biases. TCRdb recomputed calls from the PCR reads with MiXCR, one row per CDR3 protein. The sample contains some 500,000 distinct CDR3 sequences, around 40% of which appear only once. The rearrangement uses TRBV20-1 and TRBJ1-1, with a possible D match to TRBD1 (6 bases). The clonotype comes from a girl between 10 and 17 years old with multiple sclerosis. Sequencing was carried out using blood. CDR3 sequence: CSARGRGRNTEAFF. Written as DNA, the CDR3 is TGCAGTGCTAGAGGACGGGGGCGGAACACTGAAGCTTTCTTT.